This T cell receptor (beta chain) was captured in a study of blood T cell repertoires in COVID-19. Study-wide background: Sites in the United States, Italy and Spain provided acute and convalescent COVID-19 samples. PBMCs, B-cell-depleted T cells, or T cells provided the cDNA or gDNA that made up the material.

The germline V gene encodes CDR1 GTSNPN and CDR2 SVGIG (reference sequence). The germline V and J ends were trimmed by 7 bases and 3 bases, with 16 bases remaining between them. This CDR3 region has 13 residues. As handled by the study authors: Amplification of reference gene primers was used by the study to estimate nucleated cell counts. Some clones are missing from TCRdb's copy, which holds only in-frame ones; the method was immunoSEQ multiplex PCR. V and J calls and clone size are those listed in that table; D and trimming were worked out from the DNA. The repertoire consists of roughly 200,000 clones, with approximately 88% occurring once and the leading ten covering 4% to 5%.

The chain is built from TRBV30 and TRBJ2-7, with no clear D. Sequenced input: peripheral blood. The sequence was obtained from a woman aged 25 to 45 with acute or convalescent COVID-19. CDR3 loop: CAFATKTNYEQYF. CDR3 DNA sequence: TGTGCCTTCGCGACAAAAACCAACTACGAGCAGTACTTC.